This entry lists 2 T cell receptor beta chains sequenced from one sample in a study of T-cell memory formation after mild COVID-19. TCRdb re-derived calls from the 5' RACE reads in MiXCR, one entry per CDR3 protein. This sample has 250,000 or so distinct CDR3 sequences, with more than 15% found just once. Sequencing was carried out using PBMCs or a T cell subset sorted from them (not recorded which). The source of these receptors is a man aged 18 to 29 who had mild COVID-19 (a few samples of this study predate the infection). Cell type and time point are not known.

The gene calls are TRBV12-3 or TRBV12-4 and TRBJ1-5, with 9 bases lining up with TRBD1. Unmatched junction bases numbered 4, after V lost 7 bases and J lost 6 bases. This CDR3 contains 13 residues. Here the CDR3 DNA reads TGTGCCAGCAACCCGGACAGGGGTCAGCCCCAGCATTTT. It encodes CASNPDRGQPQHF.

The J gene is TRBJ1-1, the V gene TRBV7-3, with D possibly matching TRBD1 (5 bases). In germline, CDR1 is SGHTA, CDR2 FQGTGA. There are 14 residues in the CDR3. Trimming removed 5 bases from V and 4 bases from J, with 14 bases in between. CDR3 DNA sequence: TGTGCCAGCAGCCTAAATAGACAGTCCACTGAAGCTTTCTTT. Amino acids: CASSLNRQSTEAFF.